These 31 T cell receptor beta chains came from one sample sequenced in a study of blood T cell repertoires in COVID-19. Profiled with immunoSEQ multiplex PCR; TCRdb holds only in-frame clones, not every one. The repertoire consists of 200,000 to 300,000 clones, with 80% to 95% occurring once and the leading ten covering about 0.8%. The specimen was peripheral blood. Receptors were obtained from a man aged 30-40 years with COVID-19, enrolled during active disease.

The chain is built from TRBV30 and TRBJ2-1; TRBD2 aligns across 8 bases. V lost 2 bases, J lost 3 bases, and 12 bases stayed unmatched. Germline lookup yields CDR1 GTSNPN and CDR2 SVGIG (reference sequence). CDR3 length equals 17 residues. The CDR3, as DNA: TGTGCCTGGAGTTGGGCGGGGGGTAGCGGCCTCTACAATGAGCAGTTCTTC. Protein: CAWSWAGGSGLYNEQFF. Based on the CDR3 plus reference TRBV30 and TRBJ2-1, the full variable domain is SQTIHQWPATLVQPVGSPLSLECTVEGTSNPNLYWYRQAAGRGLQLLFYSVGIGQISSEVPQNLSASRPQDRQFILSSKKLLLSDSGFYLCAWSWAGGSGLYNEQFFGPGTRLTVL.

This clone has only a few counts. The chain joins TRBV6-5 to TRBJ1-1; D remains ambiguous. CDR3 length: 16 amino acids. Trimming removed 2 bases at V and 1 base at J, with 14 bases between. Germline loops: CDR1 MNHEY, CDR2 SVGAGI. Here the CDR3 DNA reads TGTGCCAGCAGTTACCTTCCCGTGACTAGGAACACTGAAGCTTTCTTT. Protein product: CASSYLPVTRNTEAFF.

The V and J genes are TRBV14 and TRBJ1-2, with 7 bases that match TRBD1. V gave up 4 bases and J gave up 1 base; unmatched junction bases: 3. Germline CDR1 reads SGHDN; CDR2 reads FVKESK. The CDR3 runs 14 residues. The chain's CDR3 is CASSPGQLNYGYTF. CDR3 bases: TGTGCCAGCAGCCCGGGACAGCTTAACTATGGCTACACCTTC. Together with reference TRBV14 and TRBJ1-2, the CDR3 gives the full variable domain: EAGVTQFPSHSVIEKGQTVTLRCDPISGHDNLYWYRRVMGKEIKFLLHFVKESKQDESGMPNNRFLAERTGGTYSTLKVQPAELEDSGVYFCASSPGQLNYGYTFGSGTRLTVV.

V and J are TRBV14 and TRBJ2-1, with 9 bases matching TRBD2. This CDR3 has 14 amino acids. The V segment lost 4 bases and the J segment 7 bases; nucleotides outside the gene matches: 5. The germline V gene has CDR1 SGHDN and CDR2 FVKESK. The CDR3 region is CASSPRSGGNEQFF. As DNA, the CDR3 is TGTGCCAGCAGCCCCAGAAGCGGGGGGAATGAGCAGTTCTTC.

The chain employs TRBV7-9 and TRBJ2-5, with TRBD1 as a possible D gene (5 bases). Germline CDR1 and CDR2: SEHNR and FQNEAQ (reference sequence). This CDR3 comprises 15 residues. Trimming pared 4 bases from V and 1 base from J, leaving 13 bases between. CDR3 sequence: CASSYRSPLQETQYF. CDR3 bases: TGTGCCAGCAGCTACAGGAGCCCCCTCCAAGAGACCCAGTACTTC. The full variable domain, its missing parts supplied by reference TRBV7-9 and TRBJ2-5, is DTGVSQNPRHKITKRGQNVTFRCDPISEHNRLYWYRQTLGQGPEFLTYFQNEAQLEKSRLLSDRFSAERPKGSFSTLEIQRTEQGDSAMYLCASSYRSPLQETQYFGPGTRLLVL.

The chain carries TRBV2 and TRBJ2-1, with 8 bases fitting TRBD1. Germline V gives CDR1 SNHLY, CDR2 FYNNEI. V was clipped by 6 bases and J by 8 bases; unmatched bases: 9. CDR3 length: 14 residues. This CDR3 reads CASSVIDRGDEQFF. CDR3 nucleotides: TGTGCCAGCAGCGTAATTGACAGGGGCGATGAGCAGTTCTTC. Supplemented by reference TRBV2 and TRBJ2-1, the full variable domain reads EPEVTQTPSHQVTQMGQEVILRCVPISNHLYFYWYRQILGQKVEFLVSFYNNEISEKSEIFDDQFSVERPDGSNFTLKIRSTKLEDSAMYFCASSVIDRGDEQFFGPGTRLTVL.

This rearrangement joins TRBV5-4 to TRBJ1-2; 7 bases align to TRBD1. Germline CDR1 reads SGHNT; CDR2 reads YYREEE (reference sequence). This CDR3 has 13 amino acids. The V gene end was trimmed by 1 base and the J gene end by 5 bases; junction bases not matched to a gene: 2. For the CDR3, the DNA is TGTGCCAGCAGCTTGACAGGGGTTTATGGCTACACCTTC. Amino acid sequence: CASSLTGVYGYTF.

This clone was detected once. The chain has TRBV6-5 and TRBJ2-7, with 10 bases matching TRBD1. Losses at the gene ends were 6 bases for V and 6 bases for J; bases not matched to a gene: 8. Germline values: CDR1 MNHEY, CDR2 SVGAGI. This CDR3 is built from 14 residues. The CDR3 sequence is CASSTGTGEAEQYF. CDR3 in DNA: TGTGCCAGCAGCACCGGGACAGGGGAGGCCGAGCAGTACTTC.

DNA of the CDR3: TGTGCCATCAGTGACTTACAGGGGGATTATGGCTACACCTTC. Translating it yields CAISDLQGDYGYTF. V usage is TRBV10-3 and J usage is TRBJ1-2; 8 bases line up with TRBD1. The germline gives CDR1 ENHRY, CDR2 SYGVKD. V gave up 3 bases and J gave up 5 bases; unmatched junction bases: 5. This CDR3 spans 14 amino acids.

The CDR3 nucleotides read TGTGCCAGCAGCCCTCCTTTTCGACTAGCGGGGGCAATGAAAGATACGCAGTATTTT. The encoded protein is CASSPPFRLAGAMKDTQYF. The chain combines TRBV7-9 with TRBJ2-3, with 12 bases that match TRBD2. Per germline, CDR1 SEHNR and CDR2 FQNEAQ (reference sequence). The V gene end was trimmed by 5 bases and the J gene end by 5 bases; junction bases not matched to a gene: 17. This CDR3 contains 19 residues.

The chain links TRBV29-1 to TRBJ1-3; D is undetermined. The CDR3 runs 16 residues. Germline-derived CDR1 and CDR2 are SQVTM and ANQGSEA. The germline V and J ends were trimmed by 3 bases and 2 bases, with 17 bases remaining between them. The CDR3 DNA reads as TGCAGCGTTGACGCCGGAGGGAAGGGAACTGGAAACACCATATATTTT. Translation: CSVDAGGKGTGNTIYF.

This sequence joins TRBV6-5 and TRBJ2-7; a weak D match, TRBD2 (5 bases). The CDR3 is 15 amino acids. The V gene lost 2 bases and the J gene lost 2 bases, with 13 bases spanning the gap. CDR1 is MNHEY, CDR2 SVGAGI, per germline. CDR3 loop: CASSYGGRPPYEQYF. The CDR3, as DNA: TGTGCCAGCAGTTACGGAGGACGGCCACCCTACGAGCAGTACTTC.

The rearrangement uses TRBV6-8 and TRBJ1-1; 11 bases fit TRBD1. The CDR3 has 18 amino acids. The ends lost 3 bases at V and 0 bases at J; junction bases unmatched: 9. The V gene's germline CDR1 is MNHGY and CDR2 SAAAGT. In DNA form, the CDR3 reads TGTGCCAGCAGTTATCGATGGACAGGGGGCCGACTGAACACTGAAGCTTTCTTT. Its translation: CASSYRWTGGRLNTEAFF.

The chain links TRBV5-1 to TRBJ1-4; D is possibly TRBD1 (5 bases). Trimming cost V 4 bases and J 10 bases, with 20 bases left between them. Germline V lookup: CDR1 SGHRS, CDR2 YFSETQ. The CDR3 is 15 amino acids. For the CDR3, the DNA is TGCGCCAGCAGCCTGGGGCCCAACCTGGGGGGAAAACTGTTTTTT. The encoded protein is CASSLGPNLGGKLFF.

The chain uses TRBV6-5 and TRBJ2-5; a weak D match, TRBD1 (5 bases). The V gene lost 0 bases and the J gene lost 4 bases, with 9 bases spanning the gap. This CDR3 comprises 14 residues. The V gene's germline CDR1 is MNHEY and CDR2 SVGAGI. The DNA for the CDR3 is TGTGCCAGCAGTTACTCCAGGGTCCGAGAGACCCAGTACTTC. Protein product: CASSYSRVRETQYF.

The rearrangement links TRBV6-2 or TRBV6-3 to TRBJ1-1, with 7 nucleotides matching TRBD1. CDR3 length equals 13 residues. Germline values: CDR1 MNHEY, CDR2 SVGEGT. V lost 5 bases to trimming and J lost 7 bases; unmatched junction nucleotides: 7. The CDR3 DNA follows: TGTGCCAGCAGTCGACAGGGTTGGAATGAAGCTTTCTTT. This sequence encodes CASSRQGWNEAFF.

CDR3 region: CASSQDGGNEKLFF. DNA of the CDR3: TGCGCCAGCAGCCAAGATGGGGGGAATGAAAAACTGTTTTTT. This rearrangement joins TRBV4-1 to TRBJ1-4; tentatively, D is TRBD1 (5 bases). The V gene lost 0 bases and the J gene lost 5 bases, with 7 bases spanning the gap. The CDR3 is 14 residues long. Germline values: CDR1 MGHRA, CDR2 YSYEKL.

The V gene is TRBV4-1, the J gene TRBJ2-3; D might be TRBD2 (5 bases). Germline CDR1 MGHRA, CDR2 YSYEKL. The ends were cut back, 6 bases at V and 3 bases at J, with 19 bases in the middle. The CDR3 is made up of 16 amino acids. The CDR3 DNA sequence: TGCGCCAGCAGGAAGGCCCTAGAGGGTGGGACAGATACGCAGTATTTT. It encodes CASRKALEGGTDTQYF.

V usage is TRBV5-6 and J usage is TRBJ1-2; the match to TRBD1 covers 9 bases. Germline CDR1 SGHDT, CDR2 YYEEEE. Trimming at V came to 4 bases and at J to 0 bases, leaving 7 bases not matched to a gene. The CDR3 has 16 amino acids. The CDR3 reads CASSVRDRVTNYGYTF. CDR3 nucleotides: TGTGCCAGCAGCGTCCGGGACAGGGTGACTAACTATGGCTACACCTTC.

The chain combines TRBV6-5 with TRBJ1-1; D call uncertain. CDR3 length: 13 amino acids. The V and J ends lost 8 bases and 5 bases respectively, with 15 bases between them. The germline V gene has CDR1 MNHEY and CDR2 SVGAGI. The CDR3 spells CASLTRGRTEAFF. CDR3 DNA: TGTGCCAGCTTGACTCGGGGTAGAACTGAAGCTTTCTTT.

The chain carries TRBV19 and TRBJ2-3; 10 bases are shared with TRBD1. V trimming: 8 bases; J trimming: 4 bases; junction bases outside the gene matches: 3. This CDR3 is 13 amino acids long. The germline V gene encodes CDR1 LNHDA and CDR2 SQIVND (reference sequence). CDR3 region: CASGTGVSDTQYF. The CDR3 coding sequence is TGTGCCAGTGGGACAGGGGTCTCAGATACGCAGTATTTT. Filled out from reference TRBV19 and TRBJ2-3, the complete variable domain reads DGGITQSPKYLFRKEGQNVTLSCEQNLNHDAMYWYRQDPGQGLRLIYYSQIVNDFQKGDIAEGYSVSREKKESFPLTVTSAQKNPTAFYLCASGTGVSDTQYFGPGTRLTVL.

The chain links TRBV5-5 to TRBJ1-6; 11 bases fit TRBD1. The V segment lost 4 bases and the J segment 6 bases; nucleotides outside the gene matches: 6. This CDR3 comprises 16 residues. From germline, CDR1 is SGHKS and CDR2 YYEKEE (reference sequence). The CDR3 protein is CASSPDRGQGNSPLHF. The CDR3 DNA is TGTGCCAGCAGCCCGGACAGGGGGCAAGGTAATTCACCCCTCCACTTT.

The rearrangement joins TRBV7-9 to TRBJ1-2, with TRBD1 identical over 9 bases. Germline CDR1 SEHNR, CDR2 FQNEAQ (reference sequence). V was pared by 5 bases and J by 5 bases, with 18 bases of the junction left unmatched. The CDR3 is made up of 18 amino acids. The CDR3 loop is CASSAQLLQGAIMYGYTF. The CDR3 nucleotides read TGTGCCAGCAGCGCGCAGTTATTACAGGGGGCGATTATGTATGGCTACACCTTC. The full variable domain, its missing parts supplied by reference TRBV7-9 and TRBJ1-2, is DTGVSQNPRHKITKRGQNVTFRCDPISEHNRLYWYRQTLGQGPEFLTYFQNEAQLEKSRLLSDRFSAERPKGSFSTLEIQRTEQGDSAMYLCASSAQLLQGAIMYGYTFGSGTRLTVV.

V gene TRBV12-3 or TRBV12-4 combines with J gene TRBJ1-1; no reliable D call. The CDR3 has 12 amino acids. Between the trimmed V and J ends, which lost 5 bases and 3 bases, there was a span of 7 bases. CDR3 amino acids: CASSRSDTEAFF. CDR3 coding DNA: TGTGCCAGCAGTAGATCGGACACTGAAGCTTTCTTT.

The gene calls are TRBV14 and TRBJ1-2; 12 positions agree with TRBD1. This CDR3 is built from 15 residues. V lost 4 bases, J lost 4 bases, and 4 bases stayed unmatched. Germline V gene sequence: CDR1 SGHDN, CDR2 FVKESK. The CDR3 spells CASSRRDRGLYGYTF. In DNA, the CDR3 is TGTGCCAGCAGCCGCCGGGACAGGGGGCTCTATGGCTACACCTTC.

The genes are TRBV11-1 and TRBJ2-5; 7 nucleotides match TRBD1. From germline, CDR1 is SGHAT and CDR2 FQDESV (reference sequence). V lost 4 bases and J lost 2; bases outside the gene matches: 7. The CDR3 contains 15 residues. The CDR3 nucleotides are TGTGCCAGCAGCTACCTCAGGGGGTGGCAAGAGACCCAGTACTTC. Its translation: CASSYLRGWQETQYF. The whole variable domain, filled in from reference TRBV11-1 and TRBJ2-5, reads EAEVAQSPRYKITEKSQAVAFWCDPISGHATLYWYRQILGQGPELLVQFQDESVVDDSQLPKDRFSAERLKGVDSTLKIQPAELGDSAMYLCASSYLRGWQETQYFGPGTRLLVL.

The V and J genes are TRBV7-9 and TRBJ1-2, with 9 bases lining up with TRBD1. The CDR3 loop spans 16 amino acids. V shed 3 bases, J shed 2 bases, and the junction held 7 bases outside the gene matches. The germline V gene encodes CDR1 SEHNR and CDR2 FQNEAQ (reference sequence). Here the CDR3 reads CASSFTGGRRNYGYTF. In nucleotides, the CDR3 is TGTGCCAGCAGCTTTACAGGGGGCCGGAGAAACTATGGCTACACCTTC.

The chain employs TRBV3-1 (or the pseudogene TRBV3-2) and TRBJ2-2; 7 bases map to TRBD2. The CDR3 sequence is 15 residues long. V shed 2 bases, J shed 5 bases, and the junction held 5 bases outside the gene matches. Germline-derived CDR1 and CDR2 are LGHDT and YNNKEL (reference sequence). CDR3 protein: CASSQRGVLTGELFF. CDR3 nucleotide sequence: TGTGCCAGCAGCCAACGGGGGGTATTAACCGGGGAGCTGTTTTTT.

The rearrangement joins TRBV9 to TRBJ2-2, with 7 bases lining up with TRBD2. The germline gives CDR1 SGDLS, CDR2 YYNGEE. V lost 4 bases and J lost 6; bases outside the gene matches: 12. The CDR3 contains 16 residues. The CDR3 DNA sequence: TGTGCCAGCAGCCCGCTAGCGGTTAATGCTCCCGGGGAGCTGTTTTTT. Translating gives CASSPLAVNAPGELFF.

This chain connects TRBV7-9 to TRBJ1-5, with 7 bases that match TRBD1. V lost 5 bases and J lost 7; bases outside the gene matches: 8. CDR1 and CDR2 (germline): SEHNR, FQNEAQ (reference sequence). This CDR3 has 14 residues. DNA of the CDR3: TGTGCCAGCAGCCCAGCAGGGGGTAGACAGCCCCAGCATTTT. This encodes CASSPAGGRQPQHF.

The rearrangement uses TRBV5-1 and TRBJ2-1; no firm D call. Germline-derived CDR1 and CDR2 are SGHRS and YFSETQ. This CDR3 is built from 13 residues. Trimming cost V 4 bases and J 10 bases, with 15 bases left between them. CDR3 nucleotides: TGCGCCAGCAGCATAGACTCTTATAGGGAGCAGTTCTTC. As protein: CASSIDSYREQFF.